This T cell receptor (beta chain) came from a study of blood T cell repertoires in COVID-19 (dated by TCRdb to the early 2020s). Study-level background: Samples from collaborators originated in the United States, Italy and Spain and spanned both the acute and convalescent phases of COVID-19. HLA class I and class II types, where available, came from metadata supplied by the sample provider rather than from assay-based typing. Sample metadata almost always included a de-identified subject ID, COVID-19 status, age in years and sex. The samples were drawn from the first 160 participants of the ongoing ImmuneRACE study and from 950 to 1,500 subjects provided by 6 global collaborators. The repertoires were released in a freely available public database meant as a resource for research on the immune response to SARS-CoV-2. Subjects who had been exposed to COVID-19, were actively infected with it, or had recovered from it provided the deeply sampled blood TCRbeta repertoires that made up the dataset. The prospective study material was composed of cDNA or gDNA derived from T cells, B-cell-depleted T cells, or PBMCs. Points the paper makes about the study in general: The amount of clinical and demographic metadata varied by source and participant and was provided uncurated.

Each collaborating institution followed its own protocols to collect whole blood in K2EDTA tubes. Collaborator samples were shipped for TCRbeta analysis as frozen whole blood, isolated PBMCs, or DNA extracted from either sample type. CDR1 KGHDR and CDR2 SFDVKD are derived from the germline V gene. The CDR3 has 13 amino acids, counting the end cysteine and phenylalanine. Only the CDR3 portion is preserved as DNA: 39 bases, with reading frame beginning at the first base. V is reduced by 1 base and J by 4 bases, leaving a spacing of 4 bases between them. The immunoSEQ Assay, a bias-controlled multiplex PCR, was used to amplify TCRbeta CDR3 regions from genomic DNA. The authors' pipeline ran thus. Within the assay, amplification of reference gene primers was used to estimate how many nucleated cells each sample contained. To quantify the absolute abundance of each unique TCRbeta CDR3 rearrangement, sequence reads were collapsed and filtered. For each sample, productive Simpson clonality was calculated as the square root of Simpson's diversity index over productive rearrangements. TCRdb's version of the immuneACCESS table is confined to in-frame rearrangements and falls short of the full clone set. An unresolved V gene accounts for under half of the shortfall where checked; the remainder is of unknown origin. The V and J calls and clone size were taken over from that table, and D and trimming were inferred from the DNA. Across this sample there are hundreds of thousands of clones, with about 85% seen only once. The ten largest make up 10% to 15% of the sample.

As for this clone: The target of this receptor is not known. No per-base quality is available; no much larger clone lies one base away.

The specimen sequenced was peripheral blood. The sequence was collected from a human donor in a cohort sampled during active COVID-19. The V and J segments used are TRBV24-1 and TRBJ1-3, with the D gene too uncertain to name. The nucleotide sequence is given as TGTGCCACCAGTGATTTACGGGGAAACACCATATATTTT. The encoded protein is CATSDLRGNTIYF.